The 18 T cell receptor beta chains presented below share a single source sample, sequenced in a study of blood T cell repertoires in COVID-19. The method was immunoSEQ multiplex PCR; TCRdb's version includes in-frame clones alone and lacks a portion of them. The sample carries about 46,000 clones, 75% to 90% recorded once. The sequenced sample was peripheral blood. The receptor set was obtained from a woman aged 80 or over with COVID-19, enrolled during active disease.

This chain's CDR3 is CATSKRRAGNTIYF. DNA of the CDR3: TGTGCCACCAGTAAGCGCCGGGCTGGAAACACCATATATTTT. This chain connects TRBV24-1 to TRBJ1-3, with D unclear. From germline, CDR1 is KGHDR and CDR2 SFDVKD. Trimming shortened V by 6 bases and J by 2 bases, and 10 bases separated the two germline ends. The CDR3 length is 14 residues.

The rearrangement joins TRBV7-8 to TRBJ2-3, with TRBD2 matching over 8 bases. CDR3 length equals 15 residues. Trimming took 7 bases from V and 2 from J; bases not matched to a gene: 8. The germline V gene encodes CDR1 SGHVS and CDR2 FQNEAQ. CDR3 bases: TGTGCCAGCATAGATAGCGGGATTACCACAGATACGCAGTATTTT. It encodes CASIDSGITTDTQYF.

A few counts support this clone. The rearrangement links TRBV6-1 to TRBJ2-7, with TRBD1 matching 7 bases. The CDR3 contains 15 residues. Germline V gene data show CDR1 as MNHNS and CDR2 as SASEGT. Trimming removed 2 bases from V and 3 bases from J; junction bases left unmatched: 7. The CDR3 DNA reads as TGTGCCAGCAGTGAACGACAGGGAATAAACTACGAGCAGTACTTC. This translates into CASSERQGINYEQYF.

CDR3 DNA: TGCGCCAGCAGCCGCGGGACAGGGCAAGCAACTAATGAAAAACTGTTTTTT. Its translation is CASSRGTGQATNEKLFF. The chain has TRBV5-1 and TRBJ1-4; TRBD1 matches at 9 bases. The germline gives CDR1 SGHRS, CDR2 YFSETQ. The CDR3 runs to 17 residues. V was clipped by 4 bases and J by 0 bases; unmatched bases: 7.

The chain is built from TRBV2 and TRBJ2-5, with D maybe TRBD1 (6 bases). Germline V gene sequence: CDR1 SNHLY, CDR2 FYNNEI. This CDR3 has 13 residues. V gave up 7 bases and J gave up 1 base, with 10 bases separating them. The CDR3 nucleotides read TGTGCCAGCACTGGACAGTCCCAAGAGACCCAGTACTTC. This translates into CASTGQSQETQYF.

The chain recombines TRBV11-2 with TRBJ2-5; TRBD1 might be the D (5 bases). With 1 base removed from V and 2 bases from J, the gap between germline ends came to 5 bases. The CDR3 contains 13 residues. Germline V lookup: CDR1 SGHAT, CDR2 FQNNGV. CDR3 loop: CASSLGQQETQYF. DNA for the CDR3: TGTGCCAGCAGCTTAGGACAGCAAGAGACCCAGTACTTC.

The chain recombines TRBV12-3 or TRBV12-4 with TRBJ2-7; D may be TRBD1 (6 bases). V lost 7 bases and J 1 base, leaving 8 bases between the germline ends. The CDR3 has 12 amino acids. The CDR3 loop reads CASKRGSYEQYF. In nucleotides, the CDR3 is TGTGCCAGCAAGAGGGGGTCCTACGAGCAGTACTTC.

V gene TRBV14 combines with J gene TRBJ1-2; no firm D call. CDR1 is SGHDN, CDR2 FVKESK, per germline. The CDR3 extends over 12 amino acids. The germline V and J ends were trimmed by 0 bases and 11 bases, with 10 bases remaining between them. CDR3 nucleotide sequence: TGTGCCAGCAGCCAAGATCTAGGATGGTACACCTTC. Translation gives CASSQDLGWYTF.

The rearrangement joins TRBV5-1 to TRBJ1-6, with 7 bases identical to TRBD1. The V segment lost 4 bases and the J segment 6 bases; nucleotides outside the gene matches: 4. CDR1 and CDR2 from the germline V gene are SGHRS and YFSETQ. CDR3 size: 14 residues. CDR3 DNA sequence: TGCGCCAGCAGCGCCGGACAGGTTAATTCACCCCTCCACTTT. Protein: CASSAGQVNSPLHF.

This chain connects TRBV5-1 to TRBJ2-2, with 8 bases that match TRBD2. J was trimmed by 2 bases and V by 1 base; bases with no gene match: 4. The CDR3 contains 16 residues. The germline V gene has CDR1 SGHRS and CDR2 YFSETQ. The CDR3 loop reads CASSLWRGENTGELFF. In nucleotides, the CDR3 is TGCGCCAGCAGCTTGTGGCGGGGGGAAAACACCGGGGAGCTGTTTTTT.

The DNA for the CDR3 is TGTGCCAGCAGCTTCGAAAAGGGAGGGACTAATGAAAAACTGTTTTTT. Its protein is CASSFEKGGTNEKLFF. The rearrangement joins TRBV11-2 to TRBJ1-4; no definite D call. Trimming pared 3 bases from V and 2 bases from J, leaving 13 bases between. Germline V CDR1 and CDR2: SGHAT, FQNNGV. This CDR3 region has 16 residues.

Worth noting for this clone: Additional DNA sequences in this sample encode the identical CDR3. This rearrangement joins TRBV7-9 to TRBJ2-7; no clear D. The CDR3 consists of 14 residues. The V gene lost 5 bases and the J gene lost 0 bases, with 11 bases spanning the gap. Per germline, CDR1 SEHNR and CDR2 FQNEAQ (reference sequence). CDR3: CASSLVASSYEQYF. CDR3 nucleotides: TGTGCCAGCAGCCTAGTGGCTTCCTCCTACGAGCAGTACTTC.

Only one count was recorded for this clone. The chain employs TRBV5-1 and TRBJ2-1; 13 positions agree with TRBD2. This CDR3 has 16 residues. CDR1 is SGHRS and CDR2 is YFSETQ in the germline V gene. Trimming removed 3 bases from V and 3 bases from J; junction bases left unmatched: 3. The CDR3 region has the DNA TGCGCCAGCAGCTCGGGACTAGCGGGGTTCTACAATGAGCAGTTCTTC. This translates into CASSSGLAGFYNEQFF.

CDR3 nucleotides: TGTGCCAGCAACTCACCGGGACTAGCGGAGTACGAGCAGTACTTC. Residues: CASNSPGLAEYEQYF. The chain joins TRBV7-2 to TRBJ2-7; 11 bases match TRBD2. The CDR3 has 15 amino acids. The V gene end was trimmed by 7 bases and the J gene end by 4 bases; junction bases not matched to a gene: 9. Germline CDR1 SGHTA, CDR2 FQGNSA.

A single count supports this clone. The rearrangement joins TRBV18 to TRBJ2-5; perhaps TRBD2 as D (6 bases). Between the trimmed V and J ends, which lost 3 bases and 2 bases, there was a span of 10 bases. The CDR3 loop spans 14 amino acids. Germline V gives CDR1 KGHSH, CDR2 LQKENI. This CDR3 reads CASSPGGEQETQYF. CDR3 DNA sequence: TGTGCCAGCTCACCCGGCGGGGAACAAGAGACCCAGTACTTC. Full variable domain (outside the CDR3, taken from reference TRBV18 and TRBJ2-5): NAGVMQNPRHLVRRRGQEARLRCSPMKGHSHVYWYRQLPEEGLKFMVYLQKENIIDESGMPKERFSAEFPKEGPSILRIQQVVRGDSAAYFCASSPGGEQETQYFGPGTRLLVL.

This chain joins TRBV7-7 and TRBJ2-7; TRBD1 matches 8 bases. Trimming cost V 5 bases and J 6 bases; bases outside gene matches: 6. The CDR3 length is 13 residues. CDR1 is SSHAT and CDR2 is FNYEAQ in the germline V gene (reference sequence). The CDR3 sequence is CASSKDRGGEQYF. As DNA, the CDR3 is TGTGCCAGCAGCAAAGACAGGGGAGGCGAGCAGTACTTC.

The chain employs TRBV7-2 and TRBJ2-7, with 11 bases identical to TRBD1. The CDR3 covers 15 residues. CDR1 SGHTA and CDR2 FQGNSA come from the germline V gene. The junction had 4 bases not matched to a gene; V was cut back by 5 bases and J by 1 base. The CDR3 DNA follows: TGTGCCAGCAGCCGCGGACAGGGGGCTTCCTACGAGCAGTACTTC. It translates to CASSRGQGASYEQYF. The full variable domain, in which reference TRBV7-2 and TRBJ2-7 provide the parts outside the CDR3, is GAGVSQSPSNKVTEKGKDVELRCDPISGHTALYWYRQSLGQGLEFLIYFQGNSAPDKSGLPSDRFSAERTGGSVSTLTIQRTQQEDSAVYLCASSRGQGASYEQYFGPGTRLTVT.

The rearrangement joins TRBV7-2 to TRBJ2-1; 8 nucleotides line up with TRBD1. Losses at the gene ends were 5 bases for V and 4 bases for J; bases not matched to a gene: 7. CDR3 size: 15 residues. CDR1 is SGHTA and CDR2 is FQGNSA in the germline V gene. Written as DNA, the CDR3 is TGTGCCAGCAGCCCCGGGACAGGAGAGTACAATGAGCAGTTCTTC. It encodes CASSPGTGEYNEQFF.